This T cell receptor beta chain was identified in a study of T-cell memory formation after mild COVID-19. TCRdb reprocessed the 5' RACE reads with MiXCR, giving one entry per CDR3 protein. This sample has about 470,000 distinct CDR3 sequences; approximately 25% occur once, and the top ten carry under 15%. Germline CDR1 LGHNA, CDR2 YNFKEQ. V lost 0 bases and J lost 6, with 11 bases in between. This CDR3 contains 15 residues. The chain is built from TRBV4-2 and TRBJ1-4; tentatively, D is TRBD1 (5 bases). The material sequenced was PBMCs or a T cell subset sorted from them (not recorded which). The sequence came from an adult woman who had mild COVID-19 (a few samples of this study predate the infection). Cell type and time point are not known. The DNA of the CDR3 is TGTGCCAGCAGCCAAGATAAGGGGACTTATGAAAAACTGTTTTTT. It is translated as CASSQDKGTYEKLFF.